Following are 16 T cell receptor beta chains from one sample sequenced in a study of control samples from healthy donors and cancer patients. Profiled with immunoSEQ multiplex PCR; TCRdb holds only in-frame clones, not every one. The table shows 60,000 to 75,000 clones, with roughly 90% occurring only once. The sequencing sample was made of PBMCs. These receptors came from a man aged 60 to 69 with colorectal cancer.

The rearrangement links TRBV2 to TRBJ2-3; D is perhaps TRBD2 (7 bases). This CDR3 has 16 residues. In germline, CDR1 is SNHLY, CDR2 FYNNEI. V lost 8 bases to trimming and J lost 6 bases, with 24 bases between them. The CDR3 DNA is TGTGCCAGCTCTCGAGGGGGGGGGCCCCTCACCGATACGCAGTATTTT. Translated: CASSRGGGPLTDTQYF. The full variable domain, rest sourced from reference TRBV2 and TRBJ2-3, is EPEVTQTPSHQVTQMGQEVILRCVPISNHLYFYWYRQILGQKVEFLVSFYNNEISEKSEIFDDQFSVERPDGSNFTLKIRSTKLEDSAMYFCASSRGGGPLTDTQYFGPGTRLTVL.

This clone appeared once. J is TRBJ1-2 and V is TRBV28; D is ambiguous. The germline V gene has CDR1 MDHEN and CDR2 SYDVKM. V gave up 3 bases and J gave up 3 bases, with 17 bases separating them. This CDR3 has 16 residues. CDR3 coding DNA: TGTGCCAGCAGTTTGAAGGCCGGGAAGGTCGACTATGGCTACACCTTC. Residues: CASSLKAGKVDYGYTF.

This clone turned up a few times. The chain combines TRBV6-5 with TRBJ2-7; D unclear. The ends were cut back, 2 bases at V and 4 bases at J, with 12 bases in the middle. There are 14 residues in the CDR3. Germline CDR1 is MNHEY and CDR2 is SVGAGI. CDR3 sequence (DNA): TGTGCCAGCAGTTACGCACCCTCAGGATACGAGCAGTACTTC. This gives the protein CASSYAPSGYEQYF.

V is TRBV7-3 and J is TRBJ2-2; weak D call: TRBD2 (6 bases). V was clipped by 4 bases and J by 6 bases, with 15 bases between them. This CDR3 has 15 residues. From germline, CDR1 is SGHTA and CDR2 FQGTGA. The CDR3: CASSYGTSRPGELFF. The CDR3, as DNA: TGTGCCAGCAGCTACGGGACTTCCCGACCCGGGGAGCTGTTTTTT.

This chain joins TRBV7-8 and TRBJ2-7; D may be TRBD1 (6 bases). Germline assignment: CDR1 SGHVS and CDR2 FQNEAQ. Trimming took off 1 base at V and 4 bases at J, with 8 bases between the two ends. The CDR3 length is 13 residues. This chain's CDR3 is CASSLGTAYEQYF. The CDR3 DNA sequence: TGTGCCAGCAGCTTAGGGACAGCATACGAGCAGTACTTC.

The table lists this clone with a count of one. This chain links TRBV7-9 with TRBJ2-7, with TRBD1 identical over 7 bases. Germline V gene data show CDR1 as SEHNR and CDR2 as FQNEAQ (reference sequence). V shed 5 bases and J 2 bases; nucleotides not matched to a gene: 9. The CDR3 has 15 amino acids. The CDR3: CASSPGTEAPYEQYF. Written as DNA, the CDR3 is TGTGCCAGCAGCCCCGGGACAGAGGCACCCTACGAGCAGTACTTC.

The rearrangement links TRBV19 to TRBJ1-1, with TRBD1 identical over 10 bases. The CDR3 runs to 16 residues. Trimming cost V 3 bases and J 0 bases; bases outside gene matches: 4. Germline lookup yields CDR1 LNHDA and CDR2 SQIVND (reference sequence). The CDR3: CASSIRQGAMNTEAFF. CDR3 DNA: TGTGCCAGTAGTATTAGACAGGGGGCCATGAACACTGAAGCTTTCTTT. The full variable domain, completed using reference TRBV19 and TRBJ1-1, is DGGITQSPKYLFRKEGQNVTLSCEQNLNHDAMYWYRQDPGQGLRLIYYSQIVNDFQKGDIAEGYSVSREKKESFPLTVTSAQKNPTAFYLCASSIRQGAMNTEAFFGQGTRLTVV.

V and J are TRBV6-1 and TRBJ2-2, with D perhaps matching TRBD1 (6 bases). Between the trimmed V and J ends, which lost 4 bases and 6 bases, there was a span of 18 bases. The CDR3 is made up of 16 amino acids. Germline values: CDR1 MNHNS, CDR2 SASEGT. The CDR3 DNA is TGTGCCAGCAGTGGCCCCCAGGGGATTCGGGCCGGGGAGCTGTTTTTT. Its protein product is CASSGPQGIRAGELFF.

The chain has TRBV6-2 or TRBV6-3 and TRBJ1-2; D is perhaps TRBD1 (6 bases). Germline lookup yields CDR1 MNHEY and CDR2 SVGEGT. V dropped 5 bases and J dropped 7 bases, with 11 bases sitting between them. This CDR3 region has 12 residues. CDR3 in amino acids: CASSPGTSGYTF. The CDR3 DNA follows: TGTGCCAGCAGTCCCGGGACATCTGGCTACACCTTC.

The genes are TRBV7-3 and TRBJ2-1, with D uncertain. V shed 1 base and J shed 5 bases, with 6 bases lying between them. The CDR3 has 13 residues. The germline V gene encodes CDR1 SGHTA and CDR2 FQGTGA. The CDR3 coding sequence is TGTGCCAGCAGCTTAAAGGGTGACAATGAGCAGTTCTTC. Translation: CASSLKGDNEQFF.

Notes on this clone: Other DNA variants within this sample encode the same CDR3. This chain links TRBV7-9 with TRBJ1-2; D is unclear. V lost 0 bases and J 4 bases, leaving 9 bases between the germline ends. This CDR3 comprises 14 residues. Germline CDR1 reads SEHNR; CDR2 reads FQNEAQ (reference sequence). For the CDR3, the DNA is TGTGCCAGCAGCTTAGCTGGGTTCGGCTATGGCTACACCTTC. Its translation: CASSLAGFGYGYTF.

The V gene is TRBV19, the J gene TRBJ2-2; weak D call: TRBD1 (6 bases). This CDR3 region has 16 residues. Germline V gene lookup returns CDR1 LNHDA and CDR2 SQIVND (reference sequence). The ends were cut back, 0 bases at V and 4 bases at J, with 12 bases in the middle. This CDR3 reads CASSIDHGGSTGELFF. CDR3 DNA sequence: TGTGCCAGTAGTATAGATCATGGGGGCTCCACCGGGGAGCTGTTTTTT.

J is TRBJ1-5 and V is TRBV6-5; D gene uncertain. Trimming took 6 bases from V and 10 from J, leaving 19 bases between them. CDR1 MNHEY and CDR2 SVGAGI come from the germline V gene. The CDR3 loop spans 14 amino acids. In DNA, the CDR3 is TGTGCCAGCAGAGTTTGCCCTCTTCCAGGACCCCAGCATTTT. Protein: CASRVCPLPGPQHF.

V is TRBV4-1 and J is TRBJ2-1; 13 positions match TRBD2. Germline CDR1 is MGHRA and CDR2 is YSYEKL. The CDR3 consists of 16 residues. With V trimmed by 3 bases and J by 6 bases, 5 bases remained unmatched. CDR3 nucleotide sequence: TGCGCCAGCAGCCAGCTACTAGCGGGGGGGCTCAATGAGCAGTTCTTC. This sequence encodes CASSQLLAGGLNEQFF.

The CDR3: CAWRKGATNEKLFF. The CDR3 DNA follows: TGTGCCTGGAGGAAAGGGGCCACTAATGAAAAACTGTTTTTT. The chain uses TRBV30 and TRBJ1-4, with D maybe TRBD1 (5 bases). Germline CDR1 reads GTSNPN; CDR2 reads SVGIG (reference sequence). V lost 3 bases, J lost 2 bases, and 10 bases lay in between. The CDR3 runs to 14 residues.

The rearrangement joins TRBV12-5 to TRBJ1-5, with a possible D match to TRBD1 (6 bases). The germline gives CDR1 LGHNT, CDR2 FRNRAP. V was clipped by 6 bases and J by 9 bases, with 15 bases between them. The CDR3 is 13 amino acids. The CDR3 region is CASGRGGFGPQHF. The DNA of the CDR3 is TGTGCTAGTGGAAGGGGGGGCTTCGGGCCCCAGCATTTT.